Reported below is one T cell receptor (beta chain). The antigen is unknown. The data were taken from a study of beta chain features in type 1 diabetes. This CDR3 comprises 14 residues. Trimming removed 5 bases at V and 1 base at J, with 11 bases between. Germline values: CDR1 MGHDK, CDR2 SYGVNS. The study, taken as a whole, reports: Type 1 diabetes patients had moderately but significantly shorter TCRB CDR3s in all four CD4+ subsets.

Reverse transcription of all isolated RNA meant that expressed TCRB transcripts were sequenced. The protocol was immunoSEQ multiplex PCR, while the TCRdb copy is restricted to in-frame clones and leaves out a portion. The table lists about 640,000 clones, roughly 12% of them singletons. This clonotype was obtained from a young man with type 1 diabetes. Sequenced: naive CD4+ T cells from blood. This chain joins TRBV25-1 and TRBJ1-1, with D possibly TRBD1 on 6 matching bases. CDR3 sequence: CASSSRGRNTEAFF. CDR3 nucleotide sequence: TGTGCCAGCAGTTCGAGGGGGAGGAACACTGAAGCTTTCTTT.